The rows below give T cell receptor beta chains drawn from one sample of a study of human T cells and chemical hapten exposure. TCRdb ran MiXCR on the RACE reads and lists one entry per CDR3 protein. The sample shows approximately 370,000 distinct CDR3 sequences, approximately 5.8% of them seen only once. The material was whole blood, obtained in connection with sensitization to the hapten diphenylcyclopropenone (DPC). Receptor source: a woman aged 18-30 years with alopecia areata. Some clones in this sample may be carry-over from other donors' samples. The CDR3 runs from the conserved cysteine through the conserved F or W. The D gene is left open where the match is weak. Expanded clones are given a class, and other clones once, few, many or no size at all.

v_gene,j_gene,abundance,d_gene,CDR3nt,CDR3aa
TRBV7-2,TRBJ2-7,few,-,TGTGCCAGCAGCTCGACCTACGGGCAGTACTTC,CASSSTYGQYF
TRBV20-1,TRBJ1-2,few,TRBD1,TGCAGTGCTAGAGATTTGCAGGGGGCAACTAACTATGGCTACACCTTC,CSARDLQGATNYGYTF
TRBV7-8,TRBJ1-2,many,-,TGTGCCAGCAGCTTAAACAGGGTAGACTATGGCTACACCTTC,CASSLNRVDYGYTF
TRBV3-1,TRBJ1-2,few,-,TGTGCCAGCAGCCAAGATCTCGGCAGGGGTTATGGCTACACCTTC,CASSQDLGRGYGYTF
TRBV5-1,TRBJ2-7,few,-,TGCGCCAGCAGCTTCCAACTAGCTCGGGAGCAGTACTTC,CASSFQLAREQYF
TRBV5-1,TRBJ1-1,many,-,TGCGCCAGCAGCTTGGGTCTTCTCGTGTCTGAAGCTTTCTTT,CASSLGLLVSEAFF
TRBV6-2/TRBV6-3,TRBJ2-3,many,-,TGTGCCAGCAGCCCCGTGCCCGGGGATACGCAGTATTTT,CASSPVPGDTQYF
TRBV12-3/TRBV12-4,TRBJ2-3,many,-,TGTGCCAGCAGTCGTAGGGATACCGCTGTCCGATATACGCAGTATTTT,CASSRRDTAVRYTQYF
TRBV11-1,TRBJ2-7,-,-,TGTGCCAGCACGAATACGGCGGGGGACAGCTACGAGCAGTACTTC,CASTNTAGDSYEQYF
TRBV28,TRBJ2-3,many,-,TGTGCCAGCAGTATCCGGGGAACAGATACGCAGTATTTT,CASSIRGTDTQYF
TRBV18,TRBJ1-2,-,TRBD1,TGTGCCAGCTCACCCGGACAGGGCGGTAGCCGATTC,CASSPGQGGSRF
TRBV12-3/TRBV12-4,TRBJ2-3,-,TRBD2,TGTGCCAGCAGTACCCGACTAGCGGGGGGCGCAGATACGCAGTATTTT,CASSTRLAGGADTQYF
TRBV6-5,TRBJ2-7,few,-,TGTGCCAGCAGTTATCGGGACGCTTCCTACGAGCAGTACTTC,CASSYRDASYEQYF
TRBV29-1,TRBJ1-5,many,TRBD1,TGCAGCGTTGAAACAGGGGGAGGTCAGCCCCAGCATTTT,CSVETGGGQPQHF
TRBV2,TRBJ2-2,-,-,TGTGCCAGCAGTTTCGTCGGAATCACCGGGGAGCTGTTTTTT,CASSFVGITGELFF
TRBV12-3/TRBV12-4,TRBJ1-1,-,-,TGTGCCAGCAGTTTTGGATGGGGGGACGAAGCTTTCTTT,CASSFGWGDEAFF
TRBV6-6,TRBJ2-7,-,-,TGTGCCAGCAGTTACTCGATCGGGGGCGCGGACGAGCAGTACTTC,CASSYSIGGADEQYF
TRBV20-1,TRBJ2-3,few,-,TGCAGTGCCGCCTTTATGGATACGCAGTATTTT,CSAAFMDTQYF
TRBV7-2,TRBJ2-3,few,-,TGTGCCAGCAGCCGTCGGGGGGCCGCCACAGATACGCAGTATTTT,CASSRRGAATDTQYF
TRBV20-1,TRBJ1-4,-,TRBD1,TGCAGTGCTAGTGGACAAAGGACAGGGGGAGTTCACGGTGAAAAACTGTTTTTT,CSASGQRTGGVHGEKLFF
TRBV9,TRBJ1-5,-,-,TGTGCCAGCAGCGTACCGGGAGGCAATCAGCCCCAGCATTTT,CASSVPGGNQPQHF
TRBV20-1,TRBJ1-2,-,TRBD1,TGCAGTGCTTCTTTGGGACAGAACTATGGCTACACCTTC,CSASLGQNYGYTF
TRBV5-1,TRBJ2-7,few,-,TGCGCCAGCAGCCTTACCGCGACAGCCACCTACGAGCAGTACTTC,CASSLTATATYEQYF
TRBV7-2,TRBJ1-2,many,-,TGTGCCAGCAGCTTAGAGATGACAGCGACCTACTATGGCTACACCTTC,CASSLEMTATYYGYTF
TRBV7-9,TRBJ1-4,few,-,TGTGCCAGCAGCGTCGGGACGGCCCTCCCAACTAATGAAAAACTGTTTTTT,CASSVGTALPTNEKLFF
TRBV7-2,TRBJ2-2,few,TRBD2,TGTGCCAGCAGCTTAGAAAGCGGGGGGTACACCGGGGAGCTGTTTTTT,CASSLESGGYTGELFF
TRBV12-3/TRBV12-4,TRBJ1-1,-,-,TGTGCCAGCAGTTTCATAACAGGCCTTAACACTGAAGCTTTCTTT,CASSFITGLNTEAFF
TRBV10-3,TRBJ2-1,many,-,TGTGCCATGAGCCGAGGGGCGGCCGATGAGCAGTTCTTC,CAMSRGAADEQFF
TRBV7-3,TRBJ2-5,-,-,TGTGCCAGCAGCGTCGGTTTGGGACGAGAGACCCAGTACTTC,CASSVGLGRETQYF
TRBV7-3,TRBJ2-7,many,-,TGTGCCAGCAGCCTGACGGGCACAAGCGAGCAGTACTTC,CASSLTGTSEQYF
TRBV4-2,TRBJ2-3,few,TRBD2,TGTGCCAGCAGCCAAGCATCCGGGACTAGCGTCACAGATACGCAGTATTTT,CASSQASGTSVTDTQYF
TRBV29-1,TRBJ1-1,few,-,TGCAGCGTTGAAGATCCCGACCGGGGGGACACTGAAGCTTTCTTT,CSVEDPDRGDTEAFF
TRBV2,TRBJ1-4,few,-,TGTGCCAGCGGTTTGGGAGGAGTTAATGAAAAACTGTTTTTT,CASGLGGVNEKLFF
TRBV10-3,TRBJ1-1,many,-,TGTGCCATCAGTGAGTTTGGGGGCGGCAACACTGAAGCTTTCTTT,CAISEFGGGNTEAFF
TRBV27,TRBJ2-3,few,-,TGTGCCAGCAGTTTAACCCCCGGGGCCGCAAGCCTCAATACGCAGTATTTT,CASSLTPGAASLNTQYF
TRBV7-2,TRBJ1-1,many,-,TGTGCCAGCAGCTTAGCCCCCGGGGGAAACACTGAAGCTTTCTTT,CASSLAPGGNTEAFF
TRBV19,TRBJ1-2,few,-,TGTGCCAGTAAGGGTGCGTCTAACTATGGCTACACCTTC,CASKGASNYGYTF
TRBV4-3,TRBJ2-5,-,TRBD2,TGCGCCAGCAGCCAAGATTGGACTAGCGGGGCCTCTTTCCAAGAGACCCAGTACTTC,CASSQDWTSGASFQETQYF
TRBV20-1,TRBJ1-3,many,-,TGCAGTGCTAGGGACGGAAGCTCTGGAAACACCATATATTTT,CSARDGSSGNTIYF
TRBV6-5,TRBJ1-6,few,-,TGTGCCAGCAGTCTGAATGCGGATTCACCCCTCCACTTT,CASSLNADSPLHF
TRBV6-1,TRBJ2-7,-,-,TGTGCCAGCCGGGGGCCCGCCTACGAGCAGTACTTC,CASRGPAYEQYF
TRBV5-1,TRBJ1-3,-,-,TGCGCCAGCAGCTTGGAGGGGGTCACAGATCATGGAAACACCATATATTTT,CASSLEGVTDHGNTIYF